This TCR beta chain derives from a study of a mutant IDH1 vaccine in newly diagnosed glioma. V was clipped by 1 base and J by 4 bases, with 5 bases between them. Germline V gene data show CDR1 as GTSNPN and CDR2 as SVGIG (reference sequence). The CDR3 has 11 amino acids. The time point was: baseline, week 1 (first vaccination visit). Stated treatment: pre-vaccination baseline after standard-of-care therapy. Study results and limitations: Pseudoprogression showed no apparent link to changes in top peripheral T cell clonotypes.

For this clone: The antigen is not known.

The table came from immunoSEQ multiplex PCR; TCRdb's copy has only in-frame clones and leaves some out. The sample has 59,000 or so clones, about 91% seen once. The receptor was derived from a man in his fifties with glioma. The gene calls are TRBV30 and TRBJ2-7; D is undetermined. Sequences were derived from PBMCs, sampled from a glioma patient treated with radiotherapy, temozolomide or both. For the CDR3, the DNA is TGTGCCTGGAGTGGGGCGTACGAGCAGTACTTC. It yields the protein CAWSGAYEQYF. The variable domain in full, completed from reference TRBV30 and TRBJ2-7, reads SQTIHQWPATLVQPVGSPLSLECTVEGTSNPNLYWYRQAAGRGLQLLFYSVGIGQISSEVPQNLSASRPQDRQFILSSKKLLLSDSGFYLCAWSGAYEQYFGPGTRLTVT.